The clone carrying this TCR beta chain is a singleton in its sample. Germline-derived CDR1 and CDR2 are MDHEN and SYDVKM. CDR3 length equals 16 residues. V dropped 4 bases and J dropped 7; count of bases not matched to a gene: 13. Only in-frame clones appear in the TCRdb table, and some are missing; sequencing was by immunoSEQ multiplex PCR. The data hold about 31,000 clones, with approximately 91% observed a single time. The data originate from a study of T cell changes during pregnancy in multiple sclerosis. The J gene is TRBJ2-1, the V gene TRBV28; 7 bases are a match to TRBD1. This clonotype originated in a female donor with multiple sclerosis, enrolled in a pregnancy study. Specimen: CD8+ T cells from peripheral blood mononuclear cells, collected in the second trimester of pregnancy. Here the CDR3 reads CASSSRQGGAWNEQFF. DNA for the CDR3: TGTGCCAGCAGTTCAAGACAGGGTGGCGCGTGGAATGAGCAGTTCTTC.